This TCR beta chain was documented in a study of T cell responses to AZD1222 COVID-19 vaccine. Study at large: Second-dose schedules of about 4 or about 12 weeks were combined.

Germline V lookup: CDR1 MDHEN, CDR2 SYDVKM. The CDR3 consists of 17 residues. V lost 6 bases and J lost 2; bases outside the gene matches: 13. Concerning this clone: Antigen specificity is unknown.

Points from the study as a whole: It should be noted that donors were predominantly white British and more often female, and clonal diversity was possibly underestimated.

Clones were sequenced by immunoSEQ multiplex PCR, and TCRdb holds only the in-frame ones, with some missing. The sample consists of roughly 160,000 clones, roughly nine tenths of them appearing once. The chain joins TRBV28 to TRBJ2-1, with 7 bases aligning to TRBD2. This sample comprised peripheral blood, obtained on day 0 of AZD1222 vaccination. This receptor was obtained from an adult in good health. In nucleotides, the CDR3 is TGTGCCAGCAGCCCCGGGTCAGCGGGGAGTCCCTACAATGAGCAGTTCTTC. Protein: CASSPGSAGSPYNEQFF.